What follows are 28 T cell receptor beta chains derived from one specimen sequenced in a study of yellow fever vaccine responses in identical twins. Via MiXCR, TCRdb re-called the RT-PCR reads, giving one row per CDR3 protein. This sample has around 20,000 distinct CDR3 sequences; approximately 68% occur once, and the top ten carry roughly 2%. The sequencing used T cells from blood (PBMCs), unsorted or a sorted subset (not recorded which), collected before or after yellow fever vaccination (not recorded which). Receptor source: a woman aged 18-29 years who received the yellow fever vaccine.

This clonotype has more than one count but fewer than ten. The V gene is TRBV20-1, the J gene TRBJ2-5, with D tentatively TRBD2 (5 bases). The CDR3 length is 15 residues. Germline loops: CDR1 DFQATT, CDR2 SNEGSKA (reference sequence). Trimming removed 3 bases from V and 4 bases from J, with 18 bases in between. The CDR3 region has the DNA TGCAGTGCTAGTGCTGTGAGCGGTTCCCCAGAGACCCAGTACTTC. This encodes CSASAVSGSPETQYF.

This clonotype rates as medium-sized. This rearrangement joins TRBV18 to TRBJ2-3; 7 bases are a match to TRBD1. The V and J ends lost 5 bases and 1 base, in that order; junction bases with no gene match: 0. Germline values: CDR1 KGHSH, CDR2 LQKENI. The length of the CDR3 is 13 residues. The CDR3 here is CASSGQGTDTQYF. The CDR3 DNA sequence: TGTGCCAGCTCAGGACAGGGCACAGATACGCAGTATTTT. Using reference TRBV18 and TRBJ2-3 for the parts outside the CDR3, the full variable domain is NAGVMQNPRHLVRRRGQEARLRCSPMKGHSHVYWYRQLPEEGLKFMVYLQKENIIDESGMPKERFSAEFPKEGPSILRIQQVVRGDSAAYFCASSGQGTDTQYFGPGTRLTVL.

The gene calls are TRBV4-1 and TRBJ1-5; 7 nucleotides align to TRBD1. CDR3 length equals 15 residues. J gave up 2 bases and V 0 bases, and 1 base lay outside the gene matches. CDR1 is MGHRA, CDR2 YSYEKL, per germline. The CDR3 sequence is CASSQDGTGNQPQHF. In nucleotides, the CDR3 is TGCGCCAGCAGCCAAGACGGGACAGGCAATCAGCCCCAGCATTTT.

There are a few counts of this clonotype. CDR3 sequence: CASSVYGELFF. CDR3 in DNA: TGTGCCAGTAGTGTTTACGGGGAGCTGTTTTTT. The V and J genes are TRBV19 and TRBJ2-2; no clear D. Germline lookup yields CDR1 LNHDA and CDR2 SQIVND (reference sequence). The CDR3 contains 11 residues. Trimming took off 5 bases at V and 7 bases at J, with 5 bases between the two ends.

The V and J genes are TRBV6-1 and TRBJ2-7, with 8 nucleotides matching TRBD2. The J segment lost 2 bases and the V segment lost 6 bases, leaving 3 bases of the junction unmatched. Germline-derived CDR1 and CDR2 are MNHNS and SASEGT. The CDR3 totals 13 residues. The CDR3 spells CASSTGLAYEQYF. For the CDR3, the DNA is TGTGCCAGCAGCACGGGACTAGCCTACGAGCAGTACTTC.

CDR3 region: CAISTTSTDTQYF. CDR3 DNA: TGTGCCATCAGTACGACTAGCACAGATACGCAGTATTTT. V is TRBV10-3 and J is TRBJ2-3; D remains unclear. Germline loops: CDR1 ENHRY, CDR2 SYGVKD. V was cut by 5 bases and J by 0 bases, with 6 bases left in between. The CDR3 runs 13 residues.

Only one count was recorded for this clonotype. V usage is TRBV4-1 and J usage is TRBJ2-2, with TRBD1 as a possible D gene (6 bases). This CDR3 is built from 17 residues. The V and J ends lost 4 bases and 4 bases respectively, with 19 bases between them. Germline assignment: CDR1 MGHRA and CDR2 YSYEKL. In DNA form, the CDR3 reads TGCGCCAGCAGCCCATCGAAACGCCAGGGGAGCACCGGGGAGCTGTTTTTT. It encodes CASSPSKRQGSTGELFF.

The chain is built from TRBV6-1 and TRBJ2-3; D ambiguous. Trimming removed 2 bases from V and 4 bases from J, with 7 bases in between. The CDR3 has 13 residues. Germline CDR1 MNHNS, CDR2 SASEGT. CDR3 sequence reads: CASSELVADTQYF. CDR3 in DNA: TGTGCCAGCAGTGAACTAGTGGCAGATACGCAGTATTTT.

The CDR3 sequence: CASSLQENSAKSNSPLHF. DNA of the CDR3: TGTGCCAGCAGCTTACAGGAAAACAGCGCAAAAAGTAATTCACCCCTCCACTTT. The rearrangement links TRBV11-1 to TRBJ1-6; D unclear. The CDR3 spans 18 residues. Germline-derived CDR1 and CDR2 are SGHAT and FQDESV (reference sequence). With 2 bases removed from V and 6 bases from J, the gap between germline ends came to 20 bases. Complete variable domain (other parts from reference TRBV11-1 and TRBJ1-6): EAEVAQSPRYKITEKSQAVAFWCDPISGHATLYWYRQILGQGPELLVQFQDESVVDDSQLPKDRFSAERLKGVDSTLKIQPAELGDSAMYLCASSLQENSAKSNSPLHFGNGTRLTVT.

The chain joins TRBV2 to TRBJ2-3, with D uncertain. Germline CDR1 and CDR2: SNHLY and FYNNEI. The CDR3 runs 15 residues. The V end was cut by 4 bases, the J end by 1 base, with 12 bases between. This chain's CDR3 is CASSVLKAGTDTQYF. The CDR3 nucleotides are TGTGCCAGCAGTGTTTTGAAAGCTGGCACAGATACGCAGTATTTT.

V is TRBV18 and J is TRBJ2-5; TRBD1 matches at 7 bases. V was clipped by 3 bases and J by 5 bases; unmatched bases: 6. Germline V lookup: CDR1 KGHSH, CDR2 LQKENI. The CDR3 extends over 14 amino acids. The CDR3 region is CASSPTGIVETQYF. Here the CDR3 DNA reads TGTGCCAGCTCACCGACAGGGATCGTGGAGACCCAGTACTTC.

This chain uses TRBV28 with TRBJ1-3, with D maybe TRBD1 (5 bases). Trimming removed 5 bases at V and 3 bases at J, with 14 bases between. The CDR3 covers 15 residues. In germline, CDR1 is MDHEN, CDR2 SYDVKM. CDR3 region: CASSTPRDGGNTIYF. The CDR3 region has the DNA TGTGCCAGCAGTACCCCCCGGGACGGTGGAAACACCATATATTTT.

The rearrangement joins TRBV7-3 to TRBJ2-6; possibly TRBD2 for D (6 bases). V was trimmed by 1 base and J by 4 bases, leaving 14 bases between them. This CDR3 is 17 amino acids long. In germline, CDR1 is SGHTA, CDR2 FQGTGA. The DNA for the CDR3 is TGTGCCAGCAGCTTAAGCGTCCGGGGGAGCGGGGCCAACGTCCTGACTTTC. Encoded protein: CASSLSVRGSGANVLTF. The entire variable domain, with the rest obtained from reference TRBV7-3 and TRBJ2-6, is as follows: GAGVSQTPSNKVTEKGKYVELRCDPISGHTALYWYRQSLGQGPEFLIYFQGTGAADDSGLPNDRFFAVRPEGSVSTLKIQRTERGDSAVYLCASSLSVRGSGANVLTFGAGSRLTVL.

This chain uses TRBV4-1 with TRBJ2-7, with 12 bases matching TRBD2. Germline V gene lookup returns CDR1 MGHRA and CDR2 YSYEKL. This CDR3 has 16 amino acids. With 4 bases clipped from V and 0 bases from J, the junction kept 4 bases outside the gene matches. The CDR3 loop is CASSPGLAGYSYEQYV. DNA for the CDR3: TGCGCCAGCAGCCCCGGACTAGCGGGATACTCCTACGAGCAGTACGTC.

This clonotype came up once. This sequence joins TRBV25-1 and TRBJ2-2; D possibly corresponds to TRBD1 (5 bases). The germline V and J ends were trimmed by 4 bases and 2 bases, with 14 bases remaining between them. The CDR3 totals 16 residues. CDR1 and CDR2 (germline): MGHDK, SYGVNS. CDR3 in amino acids: CASSARRQGNTGELFF. The CDR3 DNA reads as TGTGCCAGCAGTGCTCGCCGGCAGGGAAACACCGGGGAGCTGTTTTTT.

The V call is TRBV18, the J call TRBJ2-7; the match to TRBD1 covers 9 bases. Germline lookup yields CDR1 KGHSH and CDR2 LQKENI. V was clipped by 2 bases and J by 5 bases; unmatched bases: 1. This CDR3 has 13 amino acids. The CDR3, as DNA: TGTGCCAGCTCACCAACAGGGGGCCACGAGCAGTACTTC. Protein sequence: CASSPTGGHEQYF.

The chain links TRBV5-1 to TRBJ1-1; D remains ambiguous. Deletions cut 0 bases from V and 1 base from J, with 7 bases between. This CDR3 region has 14 residues. Germline V gene lookup returns CDR1 SGHRS and CDR2 YFSETQ. The CDR3 DNA reads TGCGCCAGCAGCTTGGAAGCGCAGAACACTGAAGCTTTCTTT. Protein: CASSLEAQNTEAFF.

This CDR3 is CASSLGQGAETQYF. The CDR3, as DNA: TGTGCCAGCAGTTTAGGACAGGGAGCAGAGACCCAGTACTTC. The chain has TRBV12-3 or TRBV12-4 and TRBJ2-5, with 7 bases aligning to TRBD1. This CDR3 region has 14 residues. V shed 1 base, J shed 4 bases, and the junction held 3 bases outside the gene matches.

This chain's CDR3 is CASRRTGSSYEQYF. CDR3 bases: TGTGCCAGCAGACGGACAGGAAGCTCCTACGAGCAGTACTTC. V is TRBV12-3 or TRBV12-4 and J is TRBJ2-7; 7 nucleotides agree with TRBD1. J was trimmed by 0 bases and V by 6 bases; bases with no gene match: 5. This CDR3 spans 14 amino acids.

The chain couples TRBV29-1 to TRBJ1-1; TRBD1 is a possible D gene (5 bases). Germline assignment: CDR1 SQVTM and CDR2 ANQGSEA. Trimming left V 5 bases short and J 6 bases short, with 10 bases between. CDR3 size: 11 residues. Here the CDR3 DNA reads TGCAGCGTTCAGACAGCTCCTGAAGCTTTCTTT. This sequence encodes CSVQTAPEAFF.

Written as DNA, the CDR3 is TGCGCCAGCAGCCAAGACCAGGACAGACTAATCACTGAAGCTTTCTTT. Protein sequence: CASSQDQDRLITEAFF. J is TRBJ1-1 and V is TRBV4-1, with D perhaps matching TRBD1 (6 bases). This CDR3 has 16 residues. The V gene's germline CDR1 is MGHRA and CDR2 YSYEKL. V was shortened by 0 bases and J by 4 bases, with 15 bases between the two germline ends.

The J gene is TRBJ2-1, the V gene TRBV12-3 or TRBV12-4; 10 bases align to TRBD2. Losses at the gene ends were 1 base for V and 13 bases for J; bases not matched to a gene: 4. The CDR3 runs 13 residues. Written as DNA, the CDR3 is TGTGCCAGCAGTTTAGAGCGGGAGGGGGAACAGTTCTTC. As protein: CASSLEREGEQFF.

The table lists this clonotype with a count of one. The chain recombines TRBV2 with TRBJ2-7, with D perhaps given as TRBD1 or TRBD2 (5 bases each). V was trimmed by 7 bases and J by 1 base, leaving 8 bases between them. Germline loops: CDR1 SNHLY, CDR2 FYNNEI. This CDR3 comprises 12 residues. CDR3 coding DNA: TGTGCCAGCATGGGACGGTCCTACGAGCAGTACGTC. It is translated as CASMGRSYEQYV.

The gene calls are TRBV7-9 and TRBJ1-1, with D unclear. Germline V gene sequence: CDR1 SEHNR, CDR2 FQNEAQ (reference sequence). Trimming shortened V by 7 bases and J by 1 base, and 10 bases separated the two germline ends. The CDR3 length is 13 residues. The CDR3 DNA reads as TGTGCCAGCACCTCGAAGGCGAACACTGAAGCTTTCTTT. Protein: CASTSKANTEAFF.

A few counts support this clonotype. The gene calls are TRBV23-1 and TRBJ1-4; 9 nucleotides match TRBD1. TRBV23-1 is known as an ORF, though its function is uncertain. This CDR3 is built from 12 residues. The CDR3 loop is CARTGVGEKLFF. The CDR3 coding sequence is TGCGCAAGGACAGGGGTTGGTGAAAAACTGTTTTTT.

V is TRBV10-1 and J is TRBJ2-7; 14 bases are a match to TRBD2. V was pared by 2 bases and J by 4 bases, with 7 bases of the junction left unmatched. The germline gives CDR1 WNHNN, CDR2 SYGVQD (reference sequence). There are 17 residues in the CDR3. The DNA of the CDR3 is TGCGCCAGCAGTGAGCGGGGACTAGCGGGAGACCTTTACGAGCAGTACTTC. It yields the protein CASSERGLAGDLYEQYF.

This chain connects TRBV4-1 to TRBJ2-1; perhaps TRBD1 as D (6 bases). This CDR3 is built from 15 residues. CDR1 MGHRA and CDR2 YSYEKL come from the germline V gene. V shed 2 bases and J shed 7 bases, with 15 bases lying between them. This CDR3 reads CASSQRVFQGNEQFF. DNA of the CDR3: TGCGCCAGCAGCCAAAGAGTATTCCAGGGGAATGAGCAGTTCTTC.

There are a few counts of this clonotype. The chain combines TRBV19 with TRBJ2-1, with D perhaps matching TRBD2 (6 bases). Germline-derived CDR1 and CDR2 are LNHDA and SQIVND (reference sequence). V was clipped by 6 bases and J by 10 bases, with 13 bases between them. This CDR3 is 12 amino acids long. The DNA of the CDR3 is TGTGCCAGTAGCCCCGGGACTGGGGAGCAGTTCTTC. As protein: CASSPGTGEQFF.